Each of the 18 T cell receptor beta chains below was sequenced from the same sample in a study of post-analysis software for immune sequencing data. Points from the study as a whole: Comparison of patients with controls showed five TRBV segments more frequent in patients, TRBV5-6, TRBV5-1 and TRBV20-1 among them.

The antigens these receptors bind are not known. Tagging with unique molecular identifiers was a feature of the TCR beta cDNA libraries. TCRdb called the PCR reads again in MiXCR, with one record for every CDR3 protein. The data contain 740,000 or so distinct CDR3 sequences, roughly 50% of them singletons. Sequenced sample: blood. Receptors originate from a girl aged 10 to 17 with multiple sclerosis.

This clonotype turned up a few times. V and J are TRBV15 and TRBJ2-5; D possibly corresponds to TRBD2 (5 bases). Germline lookup yields CDR1 LNHNV and CDR2 YYDKDF (reference sequence). V lost 2 bases, J lost 13 bases, and 17 bases lay in between. The length of the CDR3 is 13 residues. CDR3 nucleotides: TGTGCCACCAGCAGACAGCCCGGGGAGCAGTGGTACTTC. Its translation: CATSRQPGEQWYF.

This clonotype was found a few times. The chain has TRBV5-1 and TRBJ2-7, with unresolved D. Germline loops: CDR1 SGHRS, CDR2 YFSETQ. Trimming stripped 5 bases from V and 6 bases from J, with 18 bases between. The CDR3 extends over 14 amino acids. The CDR3 sequence: CASRNGVTSLEQYF. The CDR3 DNA follows: TGCGCCAGCAGAAATGGGGTTACGTCTCTCGAGCAGTACTTC.

This clonotype appeared many times. The CDR3 region is CASSQGWRDYGYTF. The DNA of the CDR3 is TGCGCCAGCAGCCAAGGGTGGAGGGACTATGGCTACACCTTC. The V and J genes are TRBV4-1 and TRBJ1-2; D is ambiguous. The germline V and J ends were trimmed by 1 base and 3 bases, with 9 bases remaining between them. Germline CDR1 MGHRA, CDR2 YSYEKL. There are 14 residues in the CDR3.

The rearrangement uses TRBV27 and TRBJ1-5; tentatively, D is TRBD1 (5 bases). Germline V gene data show CDR1 as MNHEY and CDR2 as SMNVEV (reference sequence). CDR3 size: 14 residues. V shed 8 bases and J shed 4 bases, with 15 bases lying between them. CDR3 coding DNA: TGTGCCAGCCGTGAAGGGGTCGGAAATCAGCCCCAGCATTTT. Residues: CASREGVGNQPQHF.

The chain has TRBV20-1 and TRBJ2-1; no clear D. This CDR3 has 15 residues. V lost 2 bases, J lost 0 bases, and 11 bases lay in between. Germline loops: CDR1 DFQATT, CDR2 SNEGSKA (reference sequence). CDR3 bases: TGCAGTGCTAGATTCGGGCTAAACTCCTACAATGAGCAGTTCTTC. This gives the protein CSARFGLNSYNEQFF.

The V and J genes are TRBV29-1 and TRBJ2-3; a weak D match, TRBD1 (5 bases). Germline CDR1 and CDR2: SQVTM and ANQGSEA. CDR3 length: 17 amino acids. V lost 5 bases and J lost 0, with 21 bases in between. CDR3 in amino acids: CSVRLGADWSSTDTQYF. The CDR3 DNA follows: TGCAGCGTTAGATTAGGGGCCGATTGGAGCAGCACAGATACGCAGTATTTT.

Comments on this clonotype: Mismatch with germline at one junction end may stem from a read error. V is TRBV5-1 and J is TRBJ2-7, with TRBD1 identical over 11 bases. This CDR3 is 15 amino acids long. CDR1 SGHRS and CDR2 YFSETQ come from the germline V gene. The CDR3 region is CASSLGGTGGYEQYF. The CDR3 nucleotides read TGTGCCAGCAGCTTAGGAGGGACAGGGGGCTACGAGCAGTACTTC.

CDR3 loop: CASSLDMGSAEQYF. CDR3 in DNA: TGTGCCAGCAGTCTCGATATGGGTAGCGCGGAGCAGTACTTC. The chain uses TRBV27 and TRBJ2-7, with a weak D call TRBD2 (5 bases). V lost 5 bases, J lost 7 bases, and 18 bases lay in between. The germline V gene has CDR1 MNHEY and CDR2 SMNVEV (reference sequence). The CDR3 length is 14 residues.

V is TRBV7-9 and J is TRBJ2-3, with D possibly being TRBD1 or TRBD2 (5 bases each). Trimming shortened V by 2 bases and J by 0 bases, and 9 bases separated the two germline ends. In germline, CDR1 is SEHNR, CDR2 FQNEAQ (reference sequence). The CDR3 has 15 amino acids. Here the CDR3 reads CASSLLEGSTDTQYF. The DNA of the CDR3 is TGTGCCAGCAGCTTACTTGAGGGGAGCACAGATACGCAGTATTTT.

This clonotype was recorded a few times. The chain links TRBV20-1 to TRBJ2-3; D could derive from TRBD1 or TRBD2 (5 bases each). Germline CDR1 is DFQATT and CDR2 is SNEGSKA (reference sequence). V shed 3 bases and J shed 0 bases, with 7 bases lying between them. The CDR3 loop spans 13 amino acids. In nucleotides, the CDR3 is TGCAGTGCTAGCGGGGCAAGCACAGATACGCAGTATTTT. Translating gives CSASGASTDTQYF.

This clonotype showed up just a few times. V gene TRBV12-3 or TRBV12-4 combines with J gene TRBJ1-2; a possible D gene is TRBD1 (6 bases). Deletions cut 7 bases from V and 3 bases from J, with 9 bases between. CDR3 size: 12 residues. The CDR3 DNA reads TGTGCCAGCAAAACAGGGTACTATGGCTACACCTTC. Encoded protein: CASKTGYYGYTF.

The CDR3 bases are TGTGCCAGCAGTTACTCTTACGGCGGGACCTACGAGCAGTACTTC. Translated: CASSYSYGGTYEQYF. V usage is TRBV6-5 and J usage is TRBJ2-7; D is possibly TRBD2 (6 bases). V shed 0 bases and J shed 2 bases, with 11 bases lying between them. Germline V gene data show CDR1 as MNHEY and CDR2 as SVGAGI. The CDR3 sequence is 15 residues long.

The chain employs TRBV20-1 and TRBJ2-7, with no clear D. This CDR3 spans 12 amino acids. Per germline, CDR1 DFQATT and CDR2 SNEGSKA (reference sequence). V shed 5 bases and J shed 0 bases, with 8 bases lying between them. CDR3 region: CSASGHSYEQYF. Written as DNA, the CDR3 is TGCAGTGCTTCCGGGCACTCCTACGAGCAGTACTTC.

V gene TRBV5-1 combines with J gene TRBJ2-7; 10 bases agree with TRBD2. The CDR3 has 16 residues. Germline CDR1 SGHRS, CDR2 YFSETQ. With V trimmed by 4 bases and J by 6 bases, 13 bases remained unmatched. CDR3 DNA: TGCGCCAGCAGCAAGGTCTCCGGGACTAGCGCTATCGAGCAGTACTTC. Translating it yields CASSKVSGTSAIEQYF.

The chain is built from TRBV30 and TRBJ2-1; tentatively, D is TRBD1 (6 bases). The germline V gene has CDR1 GTSNPN and CDR2 SVGIG (reference sequence). V was pared by 3 bases and J by 5 bases, with 11 bases between. The CDR3 is 13 residues long. CDR3 loop: CAWRDRMDNEQFF. The CDR3 nucleotides are TGTGCCTGGAGGGACAGAATGGACAATGAGCAGTTCTTC.

As for this clonotype: At one boundary the junction diverges from the germline segment, which might be a read error. The chain uses TRBV24-1 and TRBJ2-6, with a weak D call TRBD1 (5 bases). Germline V gene lookup returns CDR1 KGHDR and CDR2 SFDVKD. The CDR3 extends over 17 amino acids. CDR3 bases: TGTGCCACCAGTGATTCACCAGGGCGCTCTGGGACCAACGTCCTGACTTTC. Residues: CATSDSPGRSGTNVLTF.

V and J are TRBV29-1 and TRBJ2-1; D is possibly TRBD1 or TRBD2 (5 bases each). The CDR3 sequence is 13 residues long. From germline, CDR1 is SQVTM and CDR2 ANQGSEA. The V end was cut by 5 bases, the J end by 5 bases, with 13 bases between. CDR3 sequence reads: CSVRERGNNEQFF. The CDR3 coding sequence is TGCAGCGTTCGAGAGAGGGGAAACAATGAGCAGTTCTTC.

The genes are TRBV12-3 or TRBV12-4 and TRBJ1-5, with 7 bases fitting TRBD1. The CDR3 has 15 amino acids. The V segment lost 6 bases and the J segment 1 base; nucleotides outside the gene matches: 6. Here the CDR3 reads CASRQDRASNQPQHF. CDR3 DNA sequence: TGTGCCAGCAGACAAGACAGGGCAAGCAATCAGCCCCAGCATTTT.